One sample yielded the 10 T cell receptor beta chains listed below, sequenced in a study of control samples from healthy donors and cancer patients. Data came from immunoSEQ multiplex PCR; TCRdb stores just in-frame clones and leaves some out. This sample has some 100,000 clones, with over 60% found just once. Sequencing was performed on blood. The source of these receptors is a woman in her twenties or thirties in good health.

The CDR3 protein is CANQGQDFRQYF. The CDR3 DNA sequence: TGTGCCAACCAAGGACAGGACTTTAGGCAGTACTTC. The rearrangement links TRBV21-1 to TRBJ2-7; the D segment call TRBD1 is taken from the table without a DNA check. TRBV21-1 is a listed pseudogene. This CDR3 region has 12 residues.

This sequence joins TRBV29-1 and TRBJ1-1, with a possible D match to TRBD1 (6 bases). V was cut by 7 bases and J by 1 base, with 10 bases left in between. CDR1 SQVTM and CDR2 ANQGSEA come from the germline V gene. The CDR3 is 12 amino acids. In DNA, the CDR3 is TGCAGCGCGGGACATGGGAACACTGAAGCTTTCTTT. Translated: CSAGHGNTEAFF.

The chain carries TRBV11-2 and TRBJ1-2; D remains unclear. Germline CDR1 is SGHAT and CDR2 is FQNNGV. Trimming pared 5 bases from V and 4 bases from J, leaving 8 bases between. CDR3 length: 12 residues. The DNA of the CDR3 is TGTGCCAGCAGCCTCCGGGCCTATGGCTACACCTTC. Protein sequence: CASSLRAYGYTF.

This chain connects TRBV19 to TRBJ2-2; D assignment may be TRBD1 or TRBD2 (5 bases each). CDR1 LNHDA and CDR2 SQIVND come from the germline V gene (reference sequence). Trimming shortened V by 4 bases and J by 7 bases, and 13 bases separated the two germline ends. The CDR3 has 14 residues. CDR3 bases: TGTGCCAGTAGTACCAGACATGGGGGCGGGGAGCTGTTTTTT. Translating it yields CASSTRHGGGELFF.

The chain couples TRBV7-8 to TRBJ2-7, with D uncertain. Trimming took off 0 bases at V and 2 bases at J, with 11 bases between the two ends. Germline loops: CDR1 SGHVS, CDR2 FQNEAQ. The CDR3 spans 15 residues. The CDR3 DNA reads TGTGCCAGCAGCTTAGCGTCGTCCAGTGCCTACGAGCAGTACTTC. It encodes CASSLASSSAYEQYF.

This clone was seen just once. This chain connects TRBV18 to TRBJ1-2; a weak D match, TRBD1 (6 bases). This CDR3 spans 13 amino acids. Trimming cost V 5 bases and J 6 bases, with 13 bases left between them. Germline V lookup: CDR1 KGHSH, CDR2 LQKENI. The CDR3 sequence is CASSWDIGDGYTF. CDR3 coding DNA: TGTGCCAGCTCATGGGACATAGGAGATGGCTACACCTTC.

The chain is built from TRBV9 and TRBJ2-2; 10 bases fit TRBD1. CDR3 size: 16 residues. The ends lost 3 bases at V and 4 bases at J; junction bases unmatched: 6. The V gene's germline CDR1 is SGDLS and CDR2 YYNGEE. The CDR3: CASSAPGQGSTGELFF. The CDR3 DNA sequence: TGTGCCAGCAGCGCCCCGGGACAGGGGAGCACCGGGGAGCTGTTTTTT.

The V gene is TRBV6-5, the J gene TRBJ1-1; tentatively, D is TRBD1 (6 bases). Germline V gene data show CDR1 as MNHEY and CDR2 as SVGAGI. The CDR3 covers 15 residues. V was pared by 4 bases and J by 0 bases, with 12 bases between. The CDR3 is CASSLNRVLNTEAFF. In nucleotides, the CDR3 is TGTGCCAGCAGTTTGAACAGGGTTCTGAACACTGAAGCTTTCTTT.

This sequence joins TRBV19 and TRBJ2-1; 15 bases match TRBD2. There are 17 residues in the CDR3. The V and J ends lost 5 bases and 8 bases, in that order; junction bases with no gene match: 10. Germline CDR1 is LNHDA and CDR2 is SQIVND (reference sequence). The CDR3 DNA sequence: TGTGCCAGTAGTGGAAGGACTAGCGGGGGGGCTCGGTATGAGCAGTTCTTC. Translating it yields CASSGRTSGGARYEQFF.

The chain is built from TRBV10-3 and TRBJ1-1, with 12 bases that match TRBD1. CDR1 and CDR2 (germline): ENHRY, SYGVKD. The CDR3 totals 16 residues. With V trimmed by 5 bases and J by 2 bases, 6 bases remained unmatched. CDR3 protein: CAISPRDRGLNTEAFF. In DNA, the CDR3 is TGTGCCATCAGTCCCCGGGACAGGGGGCTTAACACTGAAGCTTTCTTT.